These T cell receptor beta chains were read from a single sample in a study of PD-1 blockade in classical Hodgkin lymphoma. The assay was immunoSEQ multiplex PCR, and TCRdb's table has in-frame clones only and misses some. The repertoire holds about 23,000 clones, with roughly 90% as singletons. The sample consisted of CD4+ T cells from blood. Receptor source: a human donor with classical Hodgkin lymphoma. Each CDR3 is given with its conserved first and last residue. Fields, in order: D gene, clone size, V gene, J gene, CDR3 DNA, CDR3 protein. A D gene is named only where the DNA matches it firmly. Where a row states a size, it is once, few, many or the class of an expanded clone; other rows omit it.

NA	NA	TRBV28	TRBJ1-1	TGTGCCAGCAGTTTCCCCCCCGGCAGGGGGAACACTGAAGCTTTCTTT	CASSFPPGRGNTEAFF
NA	NA	TRBV9	TRBJ1-6	TGTGCCAGCAGTGGAACGGTGAGAGATTCACCCCTCCACTTT	CASSGTVRDSPLHF
NA	NA	TRBV28	TRBJ1-5	TGTGCCACTTCGACAGACATAGCAATCGGGGGTCAGCCCCAGCATTTT	CATSTDIAIGGQPQHF
NA	once	TRBV5-1	TRBJ2-1	TGCGCCAGCAGCCCATCTGCGCGGAGCTCCTACAATGAGCAGTTCTTC	CASSPSARSSYNEQFF
NA	NA	TRBV4-1	TRBJ2-7	TGCGCCAGCAGCCAATATTTCACGAAGAGCTCCTACGAGCAGTACTTC	CASSQYFTKSSYEQYF
TRBD1	NA	TRBV29-1	TRBJ2-7	TGCAGCGTCCGCCTCCGGGGACAGAGCTCCTACGAGCAGTACTTC	CSVRLRGQSSYEQYF
NA	NA	TRBV2	TRBJ2-7	TGTGCCAGCAGTGGCGCCAATCCTAAAACCTACGAGCAGTACTTC	CASSGANPKTYEQYF
TRBD1	NA	TRBV10-3	TRBJ2-7	TGTGCCATCGCCGGGACAGCTTACTACGAGCAGTACTTC	CAIAGTAYYEQYF
NA	NA	TRBV7-9	TRBJ1-6	TGTGCCAGCAGCTTACCGGGCCTTTATTCACCCCTCCACTTT	CASSLPGLYSPLHF
TRBD1	NA	TRBV5-6	TRBJ2-1	TGTGCCAGCAGCCCCAAAAGACAGGGGTATTACTACAATGAGCAGTTCTTC	CASSPKRQGYYYNEQFF
NA	NA	TRBV5-4	TRBJ1-5	TGTGCCAGCAGCTTGGACGGGAAGCCCCAGCATTTT	CASSLDGKPQHF